This TCR beta chain was documented in a study of blood T cell repertoires in COVID-19. Method: immunoSEQ multiplex PCR; TCRdb's copy keeps in-frame clones and lacks some. The repertoire holds about 300,000 clones, with about 90% as singletons. V lost 2 bases, J lost 0 bases, and 8 bases lay in between. The CDR3 has 15 residues. Germline CDR1 KGHSH, CDR2 LQKENI. V and J are TRBV18 and TRBJ1-3; the D is unclear. The source is a woman younger than 45 with COVID-19, enrolled during active disease. The sample comprised peripheral blood. As DNA, the CDR3 is TGTGCCAGCTCACCAGAGGTGGGCTCTGGAAACACCATATATTTT. Protein sequence: CASSPEVGSGNTIYF. The full variable domain, with the rest looked up from reference TRBV18 and TRBJ1-3, is NAGVMQNPRHLVRRRGQEARLRCSPMKGHSHVYWYRQLPEEGLKFMVYLQKENIIDESGMPKERFSAEFPKEGPSILRIQQVVRGDSAAYFCASSPEVGSGNTIYFGEGSWLTVV.